What follows are 11 T cell receptor beta chains derived from one specimen sequenced in a study of early T cells in non-severe SARS-CoV-2 infection. TCRdb processed the 5' RACE reads anew with MiXCR; each CDR3 protein has one entry. The sample consists of under 35,000 distinct CDR3 sequences, 5% to 7% of them appearing once. The specimen sequenced was whole blood. The receptors derive from an adult who was a healthcare worker with PCR-confirmed SARS-CoV-2 infection or an uninfected control (not recorded which).

This clonotype was found many times. This sequence joins TRBV7-2 and TRBJ1-2; 7 bases match TRBD1. Trimming removed 1 base from V and 0 bases from J; junction bases left unmatched: 5. Germline V lookup: CDR1 SGHTA, CDR2 FQGNSA. This CDR3 has 16 residues. In DNA, the CDR3 is TGTGCCAGCAGCTTAGTTGGGACAGCTCCTAACTATGGCTACACCTTC. Translation: CASSLVGTAPNYGYTF.

This clonotype appeared a few times. V usage is TRBV7-6 and J usage is TRBJ2-3; D is unresolved. The CDR3 is 14 residues long. Per germline, CDR1 SGHVS and CDR2 FNYEAQ. The V end lost 8 bases, the J end lost 2 bases, and 14 bases lay between the germline ends. This CDR3 reads CASGPVANTDTQYF. Here the CDR3 DNA reads TGTGCCAGCGGACCCGTGGCAAACACAGATACGCAGTATTTT.

This clonotype occurred many times. The chain links TRBV12-5 to TRBJ2-7; D might be TRBD1 (6 bases). CDR1 LGHNT and CDR2 FRNRAP come from the germline V gene. Trimming cost V 2 bases and J 1 base, with 15 bases left between them. This CDR3 is built from 16 residues. The CDR3: CASGLTGQTTSYEQYF. For the CDR3, the DNA is TGTGCTAGTGGTTTGACCGGACAGACCACTTCCTACGAGCAGTACTTC.

The chain carries TRBV6-6 and TRBJ2-1; D may correspond to TRBD1 or TRBD2 (5 bases each). CDR3 size: 15 residues. Trimming stripped 2 bases from V and 0 bases from J, with 8 bases between. The germline V gene encodes CDR1 MNHNY and CDR2 SVGAGI (reference sequence). The CDR3 is CASSYGGGSYNEQFF. The CDR3 DNA reads as TGTGCCAGCAGTTACGGTGGGGGCTCCTACAATGAGCAGTTCTTC.

This clonotype was observed at least ten times. V is TRBV5-1 and J is TRBJ2-3; TRBD2 aligns across 7 bases. CDR1 and CDR2 (germline): SGHRS, YFSETQ. This CDR3 region has 14 residues. After removal of 3 bases from V and 5 bases from J, the junction contained 6 bases not matched to a gene. For the CDR3, the DNA is TGCGCCAGCAGCTACAACATAGCGGGAGATACGCAGTATTTT. It translates to CASSYNIAGDTQYF.

The table lists this clonotype with many counts. V and J are TRBV5-1 and TRBJ2-1; 12 bases map to TRBD1. V trimming: 9 bases; J trimming: 8 bases; junction bases outside the gene matches: 3. This CDR3 is built from 12 residues. Germline V gives CDR1 SGHRS, CDR2 YFSETQ. As DNA, the CDR3 is TGCGCCACGGGACAGGGGGCTGATGAGCAGTTCTTC. Protein: CATGQGADEQFF.

This clonotype was picked up many times. V and J are TRBV5-1 and TRBJ2-7, with 10 bases identical to TRBD1. This CDR3 is built from 16 residues. The V gene end was trimmed by 3 bases and the J gene end by 2 bases; junction bases not matched to a gene: 8. Germline CDR1 and CDR2: SGHRS and YFSETQ. The CDR3 coding sequence is TGCGCCAGCAGCTATGGACCGGGACAGGGGACCTACGAGCAGTACTTC. Translation gives CASSYGPGQGTYEQYF.

This clonotype was counted at least ten times. V and J are TRBV3-1 and TRBJ1-1; TRBD1 is a possible D gene (6 bases). Looked up from germline, CDR1 is LGHDT and CDR2 is YNNKEL (reference sequence). The CDR3 is 16 amino acids. With 0 bases removed from V and 0 bases from J, the gap between germline ends came to 11 bases. Here the CDR3 DNA reads TGTGCCAGCAGCCAAGATCAGGGGCCTATGAACACTGAAGCTTTCTTT. Residues: CASSQDQGPMNTEAFF.

This clonotype was seen repeatedly, ten times or more. The genes are TRBV12-3 or TRBV12-4 and TRBJ2-7; TRBD2 might be the D (5 bases). The length of the CDR3 is 14 residues. The ends were cut back, 6 bases at V and 2 bases at J, with 14 bases in the middle. CDR3 DNA sequence: TGTGCCAGCAGCACCCGTTGGGGAGCCTACGAGCAGTACTTC. It codes for CASSTRWGAYEQYF.

This clonotype came up many times. This chain connects TRBV29-1 to TRBJ1-1; D is unresolved. Germline CDR1 and CDR2: SQVTM and ANQGSEA. Trimming cost V 6 bases and J 1 base, with 12 bases left between them. CDR3 length equals 13 residues. Here the CDR3 DNA reads TGCAGCGTGTCTGTAGGGTCGAACACTGAAGCTTTCTTT. It encodes CSVSVGSNTEAFF.

The chain employs TRBV29-1 and TRBJ1-1; D ambiguous. Germline lookup yields CDR1 SQVTM and CDR2 ANQGSEA. The length of the CDR3 is 13 residues. The germline V and J ends were trimmed by 3 bases and 2 bases, with 10 bases remaining between them. CDR3 coding DNA: TGCAGCGTTGACGGCGTTAGTAACACTGAAGCTTTCTTT. It codes for CSVDGVSNTEAFF.